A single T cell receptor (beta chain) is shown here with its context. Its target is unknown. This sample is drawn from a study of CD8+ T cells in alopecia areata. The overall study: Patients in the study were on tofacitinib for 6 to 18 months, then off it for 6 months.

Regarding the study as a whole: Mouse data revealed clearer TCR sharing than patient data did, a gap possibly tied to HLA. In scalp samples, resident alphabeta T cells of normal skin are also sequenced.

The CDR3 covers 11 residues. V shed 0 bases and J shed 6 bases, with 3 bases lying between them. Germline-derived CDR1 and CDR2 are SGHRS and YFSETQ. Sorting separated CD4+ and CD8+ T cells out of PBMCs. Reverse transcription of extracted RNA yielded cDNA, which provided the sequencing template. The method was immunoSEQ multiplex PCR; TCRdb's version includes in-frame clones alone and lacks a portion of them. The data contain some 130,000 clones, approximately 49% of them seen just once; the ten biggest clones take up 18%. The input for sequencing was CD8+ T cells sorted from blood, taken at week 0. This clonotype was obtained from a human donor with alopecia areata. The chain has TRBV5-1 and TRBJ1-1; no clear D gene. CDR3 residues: CASSLGAEAFF. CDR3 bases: TGCGCCAGCAGCTTGGGCGCTGAAGCTTTCTTT.